This T cell receptor (beta chain) is from a study of cytomegalovirus exposure and HLA in healthy donors. General study findings and limits: Cytomegalovirus-associated TCR beta chains were listed, numbering 150 to 200. Researchers reportedly found TCR beta sequences accurately predicted most subjects' HLA-A and HLA-B alleles. Being productive about 90% or about 30% of the time was typical of most TCR beta V segments in an earlier analysis. In a later analysis, compared with equally common non-associated chains, HLA-associated beta chains were more expanded.

In regard to this clone: The antigen is not known.

The CDR3 runs 13 residues. Per the germline V gene, CDR1 is LNHNV and CDR2 is YYDKDF (reference sequence). The V and J ends lost 8 bases and 6 bases respectively, with 16 bases between them. Both 60 Vbeta primers and 13 Jbeta primers went into the PCR. The table came from immunoSEQ multiplex PCR; TCRdb's copy has only in-frame clones and leaves some out. The table lists 130,000 or so clones, around 80% of them singletons. The rearrangement uses TRBV15 and TRBJ1-2; D remains unclear. Sequenced: PBMCs. The clonotype comes from a man aged 35 to 55 in good health and CMV-seronegative. The CDR3 sequence: CATSSEYSNGYTF. CDR3 nucleotides: TGTGCCACCTCAAGCGAATACTCCAATGGCTACACCTTC.